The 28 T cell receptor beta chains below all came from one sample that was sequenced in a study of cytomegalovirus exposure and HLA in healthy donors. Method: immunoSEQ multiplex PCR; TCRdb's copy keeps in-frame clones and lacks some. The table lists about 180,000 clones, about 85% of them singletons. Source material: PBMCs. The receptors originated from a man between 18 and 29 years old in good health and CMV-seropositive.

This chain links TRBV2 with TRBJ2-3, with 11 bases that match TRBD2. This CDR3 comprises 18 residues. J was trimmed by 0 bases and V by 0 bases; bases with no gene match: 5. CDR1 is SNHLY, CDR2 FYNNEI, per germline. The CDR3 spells CASSEAPSGGTSTDTQYF. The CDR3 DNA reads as TGTGCCAGCAGTGAAGCCCCTAGCGGGGGGACTAGCACAGATACGCAGTATTTT.

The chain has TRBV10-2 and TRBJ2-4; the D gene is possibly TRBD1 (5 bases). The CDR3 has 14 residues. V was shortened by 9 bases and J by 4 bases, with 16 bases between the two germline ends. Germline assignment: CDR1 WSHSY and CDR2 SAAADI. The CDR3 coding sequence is TGCGCCAGAAAGAAAATCCAGGGAAAAAACATTCAGTACTTC. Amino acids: CARKKIQGKNIQYF.

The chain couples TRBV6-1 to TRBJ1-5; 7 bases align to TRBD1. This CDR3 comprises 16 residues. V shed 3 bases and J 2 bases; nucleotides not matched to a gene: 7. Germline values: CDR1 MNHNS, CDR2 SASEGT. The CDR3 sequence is CASSETTGAGNQPQHF. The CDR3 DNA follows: TGTGCCAGCAGTGAGACAACAGGGGCGGGCAATCAGCCCCAGCATTTT.

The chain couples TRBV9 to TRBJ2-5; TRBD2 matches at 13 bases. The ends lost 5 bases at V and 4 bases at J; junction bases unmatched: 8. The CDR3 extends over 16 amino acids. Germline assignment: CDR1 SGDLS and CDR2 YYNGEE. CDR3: CASSQGLAGARETQYF. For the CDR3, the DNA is TGTGCCAGCAGTCAAGGACTAGCGGGAGCCCGAGAGACCCAGTACTTC.

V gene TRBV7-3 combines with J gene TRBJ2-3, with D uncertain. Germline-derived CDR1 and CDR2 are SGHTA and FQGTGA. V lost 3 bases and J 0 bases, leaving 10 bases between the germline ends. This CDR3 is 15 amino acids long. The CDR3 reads CASSFYGESTDTQYF. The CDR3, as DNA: TGTGCCAGCAGCTTTTACGGAGAAAGCACAGATACGCAGTATTTT. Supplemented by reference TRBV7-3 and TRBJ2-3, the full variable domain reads GAGVSQTPSNKVTEKGKYVELRCDPISGHTALYWYRQSLGQGPEFLIYFQGTGAADDSGLPNDRFFAVRPEGSVSTLKIQRTERGDSAVYLCASSFYGESTDTQYFGPGTRLTVL.

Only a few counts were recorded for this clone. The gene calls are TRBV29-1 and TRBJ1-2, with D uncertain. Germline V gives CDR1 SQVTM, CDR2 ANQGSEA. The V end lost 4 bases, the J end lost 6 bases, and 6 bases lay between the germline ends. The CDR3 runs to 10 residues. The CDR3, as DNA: TGCAGCGTTGTTGGCAATGGCTACACCTTC. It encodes CSVVGNGYTF. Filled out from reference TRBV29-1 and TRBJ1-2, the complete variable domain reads SAVISQKPSRDICQRGTSLTIQCQVDSQVTMMFWYRQQPGQSLTLIATANQGSEATYESGFVIDKFPISRPNLTFSTLTVSNMSPEDSSIYLCSVVGNGYTFGSGTRLTVV.

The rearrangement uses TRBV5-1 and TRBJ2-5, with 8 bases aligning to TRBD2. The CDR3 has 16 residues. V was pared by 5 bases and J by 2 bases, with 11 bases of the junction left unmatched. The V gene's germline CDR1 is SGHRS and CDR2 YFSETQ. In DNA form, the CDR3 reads TGCGCCAGCAGTGAAGCCGGGACTAGAACTCAAGAGACCCAGTACTTC. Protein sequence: CASSEAGTRTQETQYF.

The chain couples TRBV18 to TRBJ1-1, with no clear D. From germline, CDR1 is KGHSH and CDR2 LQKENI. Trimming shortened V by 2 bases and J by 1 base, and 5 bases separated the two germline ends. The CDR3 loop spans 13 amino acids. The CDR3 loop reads CASSPGGNTEAFF. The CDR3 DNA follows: TGTGCCAGCTCACCAGGAGGGAACACTGAAGCTTTCTTT.

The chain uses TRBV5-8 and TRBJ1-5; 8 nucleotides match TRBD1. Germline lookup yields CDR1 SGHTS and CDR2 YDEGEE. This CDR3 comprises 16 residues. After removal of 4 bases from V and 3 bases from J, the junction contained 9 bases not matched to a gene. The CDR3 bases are TGTGCCAGCAGCCAGATCGGACAGGGAGACAATCAGCCCCAGCATTTT. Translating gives CASSQIGQGDNQPQHF.

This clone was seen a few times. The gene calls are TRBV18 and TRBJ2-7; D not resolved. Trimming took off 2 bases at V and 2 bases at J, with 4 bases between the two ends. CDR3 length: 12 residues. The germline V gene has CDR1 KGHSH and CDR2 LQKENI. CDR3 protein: CASSPSTYEQYF. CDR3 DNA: TGTGCCAGCTCACCATCTACCTACGAGCAGTACTTC.

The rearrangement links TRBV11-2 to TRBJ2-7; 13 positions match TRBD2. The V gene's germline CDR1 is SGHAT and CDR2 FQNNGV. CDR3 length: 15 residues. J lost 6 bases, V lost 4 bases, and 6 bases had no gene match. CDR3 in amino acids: CASSSGTSGIFEQYF. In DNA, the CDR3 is TGTGCCAGCAGCTCCGGGACTAGCGGGATATTCGAGCAGTACTTC.

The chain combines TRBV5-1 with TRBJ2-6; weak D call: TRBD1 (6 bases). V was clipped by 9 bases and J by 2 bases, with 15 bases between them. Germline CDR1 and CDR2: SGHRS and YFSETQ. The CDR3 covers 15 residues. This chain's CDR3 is CATTDSATGANVLTF. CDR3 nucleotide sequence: TGCGCCACCACGGACAGCGCTACTGGGGCCAACGTCCTGACTTTC.

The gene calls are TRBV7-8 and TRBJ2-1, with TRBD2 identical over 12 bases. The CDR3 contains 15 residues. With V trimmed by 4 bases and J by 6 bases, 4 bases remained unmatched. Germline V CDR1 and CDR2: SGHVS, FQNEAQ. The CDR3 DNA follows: TGTGCCAGCAGCTCACTAGCGGGAGGTTTCAATGAGCAGTTCTTC. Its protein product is CASSSLAGGFNEQFF. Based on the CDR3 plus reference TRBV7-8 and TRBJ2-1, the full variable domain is GAGVSQSPRYKVAKRGQDVALRCDPISGHVSLFWYQQALGQGPEFLTYFQNEAQLDKSGLPSDRFFAERPEGSVSTLKIQRTQQEDSAVYLCASSSLAGGFNEQFFGPGTRLTVL.

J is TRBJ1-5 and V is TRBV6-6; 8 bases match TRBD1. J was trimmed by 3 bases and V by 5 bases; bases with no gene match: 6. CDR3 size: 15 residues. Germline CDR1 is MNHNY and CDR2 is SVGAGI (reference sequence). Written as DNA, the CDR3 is TGTGCCAGCAGTAACCCGGACAGGGACAATCAGCCCCAGCATTTT. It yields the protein CASSNPDRDNQPQHF.

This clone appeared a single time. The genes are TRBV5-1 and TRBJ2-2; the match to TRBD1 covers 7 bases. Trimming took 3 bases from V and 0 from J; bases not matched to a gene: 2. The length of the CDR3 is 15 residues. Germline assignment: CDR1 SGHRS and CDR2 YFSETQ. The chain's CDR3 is CASSWDSANTGELFF. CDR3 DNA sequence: TGCGCCAGCAGCTGGGACAGCGCGAACACCGGGGAGCTGTTTTTT.

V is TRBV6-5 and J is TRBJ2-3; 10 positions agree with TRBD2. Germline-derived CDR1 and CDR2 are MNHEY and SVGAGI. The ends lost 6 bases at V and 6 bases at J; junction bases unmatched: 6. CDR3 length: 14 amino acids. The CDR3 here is CASRTQRGGDTQYF. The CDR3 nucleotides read TGTGCCAGCAGAACTCAGCGGGGGGGGGATACGCAGTATTTT.

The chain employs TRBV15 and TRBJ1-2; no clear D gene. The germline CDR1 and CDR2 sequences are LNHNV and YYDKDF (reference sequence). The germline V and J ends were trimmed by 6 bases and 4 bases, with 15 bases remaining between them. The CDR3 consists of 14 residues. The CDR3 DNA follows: TGTGCCACCAGTTTAGGCAGGTCCGCCTATGGCTACACCTTC. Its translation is CATSLGRSAYGYTF.

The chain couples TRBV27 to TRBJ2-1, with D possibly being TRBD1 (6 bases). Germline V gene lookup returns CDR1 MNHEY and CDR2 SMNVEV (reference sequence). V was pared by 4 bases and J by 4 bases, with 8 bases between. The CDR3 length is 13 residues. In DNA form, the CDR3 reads TGTGCCAGCAGTTCCCAGGGGTACAATGAGCAGTTCTTC. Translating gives CASSSQGYNEQFF.

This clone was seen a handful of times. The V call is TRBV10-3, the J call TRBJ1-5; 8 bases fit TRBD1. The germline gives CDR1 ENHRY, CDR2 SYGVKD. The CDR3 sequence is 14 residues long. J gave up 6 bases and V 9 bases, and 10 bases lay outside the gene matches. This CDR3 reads CAIRDGQGGQPQHF. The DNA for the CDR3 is TGTGCCATTCGAGATGGACAGGGCGGTCAGCCCCAGCATTTT.

The CDR3 DNA is TGTGCCAGCACCCGGACAGGCCTCGACTATGGCTACACCTTC. Its protein product is CASTRTGLDYGYTF. V and J are TRBV7-9 and TRBJ1-2; 7 bases are a match to TRBD1. J was trimmed by 3 bases and V by 7 bases; bases with no gene match: 8. Per germline, CDR1 SEHNR and CDR2 FQNEAQ (reference sequence). This CDR3 comprises 14 residues.

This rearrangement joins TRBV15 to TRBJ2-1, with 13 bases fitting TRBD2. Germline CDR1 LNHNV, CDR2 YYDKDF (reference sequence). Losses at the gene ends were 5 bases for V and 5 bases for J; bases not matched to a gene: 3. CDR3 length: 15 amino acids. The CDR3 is CATSPGTSGNNEQFF. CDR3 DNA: TGTGCCACCAGCCCAGGGACTAGCGGGAACAATGAGCAGTTCTTC.

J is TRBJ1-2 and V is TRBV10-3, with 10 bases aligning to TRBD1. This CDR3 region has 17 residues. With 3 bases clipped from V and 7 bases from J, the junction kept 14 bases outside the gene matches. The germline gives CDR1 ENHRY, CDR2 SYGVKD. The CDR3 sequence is CAISEIPGQGISGGYTF. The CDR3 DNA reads TGTGCCATCAGTGAAATACCGGGACAGGGGATCTCTGGTGGCTACACCTTC.

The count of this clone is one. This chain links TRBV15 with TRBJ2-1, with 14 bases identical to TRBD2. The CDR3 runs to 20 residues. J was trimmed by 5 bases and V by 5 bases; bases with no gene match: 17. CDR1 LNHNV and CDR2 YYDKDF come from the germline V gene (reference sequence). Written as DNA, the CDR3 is TGTGCCACCAGCGGAGTTCCCCCGGGACTAGCGGGAGTTGACGACAATGAGCAGTTCTTC. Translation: CATSGVPPGLAGVDDNEQFF.

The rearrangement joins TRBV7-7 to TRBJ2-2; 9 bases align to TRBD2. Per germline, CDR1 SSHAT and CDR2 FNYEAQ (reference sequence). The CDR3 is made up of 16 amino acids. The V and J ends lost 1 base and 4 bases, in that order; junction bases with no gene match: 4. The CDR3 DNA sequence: TGTGCCAGCAGCTTAGAACCTAGCGGGATCACCGGGGAGCTGTTTTTT. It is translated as CASSLEPSGITGELFF.

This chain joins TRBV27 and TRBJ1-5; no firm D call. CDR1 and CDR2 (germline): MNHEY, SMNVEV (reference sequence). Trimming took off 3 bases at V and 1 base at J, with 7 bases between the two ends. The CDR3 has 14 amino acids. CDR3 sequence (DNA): TGTGCCAGCAGTTTTGGAGGCAGCAATCAGCCCCAGCATTTT. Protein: CASSFGGSNQPQHF.

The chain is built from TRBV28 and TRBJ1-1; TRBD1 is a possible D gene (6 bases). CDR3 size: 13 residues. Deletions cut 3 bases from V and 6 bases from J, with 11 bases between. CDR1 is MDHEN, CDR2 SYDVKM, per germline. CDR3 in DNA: TGTGCCAGCAGTTTCCCCGGACAGCCTGAAGCTTTCTTT. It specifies CASSFPGQPEAFF.

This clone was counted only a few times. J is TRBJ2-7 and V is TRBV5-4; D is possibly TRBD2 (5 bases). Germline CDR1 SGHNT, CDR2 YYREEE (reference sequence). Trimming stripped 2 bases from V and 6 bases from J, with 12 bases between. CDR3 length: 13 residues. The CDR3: CASSLALVGEQYF. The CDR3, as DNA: TGTGCCAGCAGCTTAGCACTAGTAGGCGAGCAGTACTTC. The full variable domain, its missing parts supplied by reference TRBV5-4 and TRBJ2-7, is ETGVTQSPTHLIKTRGQQVTLRCSSQSGHNTVSWYQQALGQGPQFIFQYYREEENGRGNFPPRFSGLQFPNYSSELNVNALELDDSALYLCASSLALVGEQYFGPGTRLTVT.

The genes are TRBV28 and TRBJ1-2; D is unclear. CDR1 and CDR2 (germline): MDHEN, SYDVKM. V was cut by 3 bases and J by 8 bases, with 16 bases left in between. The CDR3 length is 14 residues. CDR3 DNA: TGTGCCAGCAGTTTCTGGGAGGGTGGCGTCGGCTACACCTTC. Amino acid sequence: CASSFWEGGVGYTF.